The TCR beta chain under discussion was sequenced for a study of T cells after yellow fever vaccination. The V gene's germline CDR1 is SGDLS and CDR2 YYNGEE. The CDR3 extends over 15 amino acids. V was shortened by 4 bases and J by 1 base, with 13 bases between the two germline ends. Synthesis of TCR cDNA relied on 5'RACE template switching, which attached a universal primer site and UMIs. TCRdb processed the 5' RACE reads anew with MiXCR; each CDR3 protein has one entry. The sample holds 400,000 to 450,000 distinct CDR3 sequences, about 17% seen once. The TCR comes from a man aged 18 to 29 who received the YFV17D yellow fever vaccine. The source material was PBMCs, sampled before the yellow fever booster vaccination. The genes are TRBV9 and TRBJ2-3; unclear D gene. The CDR3 DNA follows: TGTGCCAGCAGCCCTGAAAGCCGACGCACAGATACGCAGTATTTT. This codes for CASSPESRRTDTQYF.